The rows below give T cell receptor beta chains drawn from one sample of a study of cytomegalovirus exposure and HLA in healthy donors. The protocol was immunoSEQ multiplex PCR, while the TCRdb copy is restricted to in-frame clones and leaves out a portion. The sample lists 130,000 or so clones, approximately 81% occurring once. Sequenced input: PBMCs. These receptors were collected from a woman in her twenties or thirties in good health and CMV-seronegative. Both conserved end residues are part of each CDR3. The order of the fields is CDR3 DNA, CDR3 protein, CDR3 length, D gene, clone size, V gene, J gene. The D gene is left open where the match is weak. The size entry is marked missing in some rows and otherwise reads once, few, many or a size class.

TGCGCCAGCAGCTTGCGAACAGCAAACAATTCACCCCTCCACTTT	CASSLRTANNSPLHF	15	-	-	TRBV5-1	TRBJ1-6
TGTGCCAGCAGCTTACCCCGCGGGAGCACTGAAGCTTTCTTT	CASSLPRGSTEAFF	14	-	once	TRBV7-9	TRBJ1-1
TGTGCCATACGCGGGCAGCTGATCTATGGCTACACCTTC	CAIRGQLIYGYTF	13	-	few	TRBV7-9	TRBJ1-2
TGTGCCACCGTCGGACAGGGGGACTACGAGCAGTACTTC	CATVGQGDYEQYF	13	TRBD1	-	TRBV6-6	TRBJ2-7
TGTGCCAGCAGCTCTAGGGAGGCCCGCGCTGGAAACACCATATATTTT	CASSSREARAGNTIYF	16	-	-	TRBV7-8	TRBJ1-3
TGTGCCAGCAGCCTCCCGACTAGCGGGGGGGGTGAGACCCAGTACTTC	CASSLPTSGGGETQYF	16	TRBD2	-	TRBV7-3	TRBJ2-5
TGTGCCATCAGTGAGTCCCGGGGAGCGGGGGTCGCAGATACGCAGTATTTT	CAISESRGAGVADTQYF	17	TRBD2	-	TRBV10-3	TRBJ2-3
TGTGCCAGCAGTTTGGACAGGGGGAACATCAACTACGAGCAGTACTTC	CASSLDRGNINYEQYF	16	TRBD1	once	TRBV27	TRBJ2-7
TGTGCCAGCAGCTTCGGTGAGACCCAGTACTTC	CASSFGETQYF	11	-	-	TRBV11-3	TRBJ2-5
TGTGCCTGGAAGCCGGGGTTGGATCAGCCCCAGCATTTT	CAWKPGLDQPQHF	13	-	-	TRBV30	TRBJ1-5
TGCAGCGCTCCTAGCGGGGCCCCTCCCGGGGAGCTGTTTTTT	CSAPSGAPPGELFF	14	TRBD2	-	TRBV29-1	TRBJ2-2
TGTGCCAGCACCTCCCGCGGGGGCCCATCGTATGTCACCGGGGAGCTGTTTTTT	CASTSRGGPSYVTGELFF	18	-	-	TRBV5-4	TRBJ2-2
TGTGCCAGCAGCCCCGACATATTTGCGGGGGACACCGGGGAGCTGTTTTTT	CASSPDIFAGDTGELFF	17	TRBD2	-	TRBV13	TRBJ2-2
TGTGCCAGCAGCCAGCGCTGGGCAGATACGCAGTATTTT	CASSQRWADTQYF	13	-	-	TRBV6-1	TRBJ2-3
TGCGCCAGCAGCCCGGCCCGGGACAGGGCCAACACTGAAGCTTTCTTT	CASSPARDRANTEAFF	16	TRBD1	-	TRBV5-1	TRBJ1-1
TGCGCCAGCAGCTTGGCACTAGCGGGGAGTGCAGATACGCAGTATTTT	CASSLALAGSADTQYF	16	TRBD2	-	TRBV5-1	TRBJ2-3
TGTGCCAGCAGATCCCCCAGACAGTCGCTTTCCTACGAGCAGTACTTC	CASRSPRQSLSYEQYF	16	-	-	TRBV6-6	TRBJ2-7
TGTGCCAGCAGCGTAGTCCCCTTGGGACTAGCGGTGCCCTCCTACGAGCAGTACTTC	CASSVVPLGLAVPSYEQYF	19	TRBD2	-	TRBV9	TRBJ2-7
TGTGCCAGCAGCGCCGGCGGTGCCCCCCAAGAGACCCAGTACTTC	CASSAGGAPQETQYF	15	-	-	TRBV5-8	TRBJ2-5
TGTGCCAGCAGCCTTGATGGGCAGCTCTATAATTCACCCCTCCACTTT	CASSLDGQLYNSPLHF	16	-	-	TRBV7-2	TRBJ1-6
TGTGCCAGCAGCCTCCGGGACAGGGTCCACAATGAGCAGTTCTTC	CASSLRDRVHNEQFF	15	TRBD1	-	TRBV6-1	TRBJ2-1
TGTGCCAGCAGGGGAGGGGGCTACGAGCAGTACTTC	CASRGGGYEQYF	12	-	once	TRBV6-1	TRBJ2-7
TGTGCCAGCAGTGAATATAAGCGGGGGGGGGTAGATACGCAGTATTTT	CASSEYKRGGVDTQYF	16	TRBD2	-	TRBV25-1	TRBJ2-3
TGTGCCAGCAGCACGGGACTAGGGGTCTCCTACGAGCAGTACTTC	CASSTGLGVSYEQYF	15	TRBD2	once	TRBV7-9	TRBJ2-7
TGCAGCGTGATGGGACAGGGGGCAGATACGCAGTATTTT	CSVMGQGADTQYF	13	TRBD1	-	TRBV29-1	TRBJ2-3
TGTGCCAGCAGCTTAGTACAGGACTATGGCTACACCTTC	CASSLVQDYGYTF	13	-	-	TRBV13	TRBJ1-2
TGTGCCAGCAGCCACCGGGACAGAGAGACCCAGTACTTC	CASSHRDRETQYF	13	TRBD1	-	TRBV6-6	TRBJ2-5
TGTGCCAGCAGTTTAATAGCACAGGGGCGATGGGCTTTCTTT	CASSLIAQGRWAFF	14	TRBD1	-	TRBV28	TRBJ1-1
TGTGCCAGCAGCAAAGGGCAGGGGCCCCACGAGCAGTACTTC	CASSKGQGPHEQYF	14	-	-	TRBV21-1	TRBJ2-7
TGTGCCAGCAGTTACTCGACAGCTAATGAAAAACTGTTTTTT	CASSYSTANEKLFF	14	-	-	TRBV6-5	TRBJ1-4
TGCGCCAGCAGCCAAGGTCCGGATAGCGGAGGCACAGATACGCAGTATTTT	CASSQGPDSGGTDTQYF	17	-	-	TRBV4-3	TRBJ2-3
TGTGCTAGTCACGGGACAGCACCTAGCACAGATACGCAGTATTTT	CASHGTAPSTDTQYF	15	TRBD1	-	TRBV12-5	TRBJ2-3
TGTGCCAGCAGCCTAGGGTCGGGGGCTGGGGCCAACGTCCTGACTTTC	CASSLGSGAGANVLTF	16	-	once	TRBV7-8	TRBJ2-6
TGTGCCAGCAGGGACAGAGGGGCACAGGGGAGAATGAACACTGAAGCTTTCTTT	CASRDRGAQGRMNTEAFF	18	TRBD1	once	TRBV7-9	TRBJ1-1
TGTGCCAGCTGGACTAGCGGGGTTCAAGAGACCCAGTACTTC	CASWTSGVQETQYF	14	TRBD2	-	TRBV2	TRBJ2-5
TGTGCCAGCAGCTTGGAGCCGGTGGGGCCCTCTGGGGCCAACGTCCTGACTTTC	CASSLEPVGPSGANVLTF	18	-	-	TRBV5-5	TRBJ2-6
TGTGCCAGCTCACGTACCTCCCCCGGGAGCTATGGCTACACCTTC	CASSRTSPGSYGYTF	15	-	-	TRBV18	TRBJ1-2
TGTGCCACCAGCAGAGGCTCCGACGGGGCTGGGGCCAACGTCCTGACTTTC	CATSRGSDGAGANVLTF	17	-	-	TRBV15	TRBJ2-6
TGTGCCAGCTCACCACAAAAACAGGGGGGGGATTCACCCCTCCACTTT	CASSPQKQGGDSPLHF	16	TRBD1	-	TRBV18	TRBJ1-6
TGTGCCAGCACCCTTAGCGGGAGGAACACCGGGGAGCTGTTTTTT	CASTLSGRNTGELFF	15	TRBD2	-	TRBV28	TRBJ2-2
TGCGCCAGCAGCCCAGGACTGCAAGAGACCCAGTACTTC	CASSPGLQETQYF	13	-	-	TRBV5-1	TRBJ2-5
TGTGCCAGCAGCTTGGCAGGGTCCGGAAACACCATATATTTT	CASSLAGSGNTIYF	14	-	-	TRBV11-2	TRBJ1-3
TGTGCTAGCAGCTTATCGACTAGCGGGGGACAAGAGACCCAGTACTTC	CASSLSTSGGQETQYF	16	TRBD2	-	TRBV7-7	TRBJ2-5
TGCGCCAGCAGCCTAAATTCTGGAAACACCATATATTTT	CASSLNSGNTIYF	13	-	-	TRBV4-3	TRBJ1-3
TGCAGCGTTGCAGGGGGGCCTAACACCGGGGAGCTGTTTTTT	CSVAGGPNTGELFF	14	-	-	TRBV29-1	TRBJ2-2
TGTGCCACCAGCATAGGGGGGCGGGAGGAGACCCAGTACTTC	CATSIGGREETQYF	14	-	-	TRBV15	TRBJ2-5
TGTGCCAGCAGTGAATATCGGGGATCTGGAGAGACCCAGTACTTC	CASSEYRGSGETQYF	15	-	-	TRBV2	TRBJ2-5
TGTGCCAGCAGTCAGCAGGGTCGCGTCGATGGCTACACCTTC	CASSQQGRVDGYTF	14	-	-	TRBV25-1	TRBJ1-2
TGCGCCAGCAGCTTTATCCTAGCGGGGGGTCCAGATACGCAGTATTTT	CASSFILAGGPDTQYF	16	TRBD2	once	TRBV5-1	TRBJ2-3
TGTGCCAGCAGAAGGGGGCGGGGGGGCCGGATTGAGACCCAGTACTTC	CASRRGRGGRIETQYF	16	TRBD2	-	TRBV7-8	TRBJ2-5
TGCGCCAGCAGCTCCCGACAGGGTGACCAGCCCCAGCATTTT	CASSSRQGDQPQHF	14	TRBD1	once	TRBV4-1	TRBJ1-5
TGCGCCAGCAGCCATCTACAGGGGGCTAATTCACCCCTCCACTTT	CASSHLQGANSPLHF	15	TRBD1	-	TRBV4-3	TRBJ1-6
TGTGCCAGCAGCGGAAGACAGGGAACCTCCTACGAGCAGTACTTC	CASSGRQGTSYEQYF	15	TRBD1	-	TRBV11-3	TRBJ2-7
TGTGCCAGCAGCTTCGGATTGGCGGGGGGTAAGACCCAGTACTTC	CASSFGLAGGKTQYF	15	TRBD2	few	TRBV7-2	TRBJ2-5